This TCR beta chain originates from a study of shared clonotypes between healthy human individuals. General study results and limits: The genetic and exposure-history diversity represented was limited by few donors. Memory subsets had estimated richness that was generally smaller than that of naive subsets.

On this clone itself: Its cognate antigen is unknown.

It was across several immunoSEQ plates that each subset's genomic DNA was evenly split. The table came from immunoSEQ multiplex PCR; TCRdb's copy has only in-frame clones and leaves some out. The repertoire includes under 1,900,000 clones, approximately 98.5% of them detected once, and approximately 0.38% sits in the top ten. V was shortened by 0 bases and J by 5 bases, with 15 bases between the two germline ends. This CDR3 has 15 amino acids. Germline-derived CDR1 and CDR2 are SGHRS and YFSETQ. The V gene is TRBV5-1, the J gene TRBJ2-7, with D unclear. The clonotype comes from a man aged 25 to 45 in good health. The sequencing sample was made of naive CD4+ T cells sorted from blood. Subset meaning: CD45RA+ positively selected. The CDR3, as DNA: TGCGCCAGCAGCTTGGTCTCACTCCTCGTGGACGAGCAGTACTTC. Translating it yields CASSLVSLLVDEQYF.